The 22 T cell receptor beta chains reported below all come from one sample, sequenced in a study of control samples from healthy donors and cancer patients. Method: immunoSEQ multiplex PCR; TCRdb's copy keeps in-frame clones and lacks some. Its clone listing holds approximately 190,000 clones. Sequenced: blood. The receptors derive from a woman in her 30s in good health.

This chain joins TRBV11-2 and TRBJ2-3; 10 positions agree with TRBD1. Germline V gene sequence: CDR1 SGHAT, CDR2 FQNNGV. The V gene end was trimmed by 5 bases and the J gene end by 5 bases; junction bases not matched to a gene: 7. The CDR3 runs to 15 residues. Written as DNA, the CDR3 is TGTGCCAGCAGCCCTTTTGGACAGGGGGGAGATACGCAGTATTTT. Protein: CASSPFGQGGDTQYF.

The CDR3 DNA follows: TGCAGTGCTAGTCTGCGGGGAAGACCAGATACGCAGTATTTT. Its protein product is CSASLRGRPDTQYF. The chain links TRBV20-1 to TRBJ2-3; TRBD2 might be the D (6 bases). The CDR3 loop spans 14 amino acids. Germline V gene data show CDR1 as DFQATT and CDR2 as SNEGSKA (reference sequence). Trimming pared 3 bases from V and 4 bases from J, leaving 14 bases between.

This chain connects TRBV10-3 to TRBJ1-2, with D unresolved. The germline V gene has CDR1 ENHRY and CDR2 SYGVKD. The ends were cut back, 9 bases at V and 2 bases at J, with 13 bases in the middle. The CDR3 has 13 residues. CDR3 sequence: CAIRWELNYGYTF. The CDR3 bases are TGTGCCATTAGGTGGGAATTGAACTATGGCTACACCTTC.

The chain is built from TRBV28 and TRBJ2-4; 15 nucleotides line up with TRBD2. Germline CDR1 and CDR2: MDHEN and SYDVKM. Trimming took 3 bases from V and 15 from J; bases not matched to a gene: 9. The CDR3 consists of 15 residues. DNA for the CDR3: TGTGCCAGCAGTTTGCCCGGACTAGCGGGGGGGCCTAGGTACTTC. This gives the protein CASSLPGLAGGPRYF.

The chain joins TRBV6-2 or TRBV6-3 to TRBJ2-4; 7 bases fit TRBD1. J was trimmed by 2 bases and V by 2 bases; bases with no gene match: 6. The length of the CDR3 is 16 residues. Germline-derived CDR1 and CDR2 are MNHEY and SVGEGT. The CDR3 protein is CASSYGPRGSKNIQYF. The CDR3 nucleotides read TGTGCCAGCAGTTACGGCCCCAGGGGGTCCAAAAACATTCAGTACTTC.

V gene TRBV7-3 combines with J gene TRBJ2-2; D not resolved. CDR1 and CDR2 from the germline V gene are SGHTA and FQGTGA. V was trimmed by 3 bases and J by 8 bases, leaving 10 bases between them. The CDR3 totals 13 residues. CDR3 nucleotide sequence: TGTGCCAGCAGCTTCCCCGGTCAGGGGGAGCTGTTTTTT. It encodes CASSFPGQGELFF.

The chain couples TRBV5-1 to TRBJ2-7; perhaps TRBD1 as D (6 bases). V was cut by 8 bases and J by 0 bases, with 12 bases left in between. The V gene's germline CDR1 is SGHRS and CDR2 YFSETQ. This CDR3 contains 13 residues. This chain's CDR3 is CASTGTLSYEQYF. In nucleotides, the CDR3 is TGCGCCAGTACCGGGACACTCTCCTACGAGCAGTACTTC.

The chain couples TRBV5-6 to TRBJ2-4; D might be TRBD1 or TRBD2, each matching 6 bases. This CDR3 has 18 amino acids. Germline CDR1 is SGHDT and CDR2 is YYEEEE. V lost 2 bases, J lost 0 bases, and 18 bases lay in between. The CDR3 nucleotides are TGTGCCAGCAGCTTCGAGGGGGGAAGGAGTATAGCCAAAAACATTCAGTACTTC. It specifies CASSFEGGRSIAKNIQYF. The full variable domain, rest sourced from reference TRBV5-6 and TRBJ2-4, is DAGVTQSPTHLIKTRGQQVTLRCSPKSGHDTVSWYQQALGQGPQFIFQYYEEEERQRGNFPDRFSGHQFPNYSSELNVNALLLGDSALYLCASSFEGGRSIAKNIQYFGAGTRLSVL.

The CDR3 loop is CASSLYGVTGELFF. CDR3 sequence (DNA): TGTGCCAGCAGCTTGTATGGGGTAACAGGGGAGCTGTTTTTT. J is TRBJ2-2 and V is TRBV5-4; no definite D call. The V and J ends lost 1 base and 8 bases respectively, with 12 bases between them. CDR3 length equals 14 residues. CDR1 SGHNT and CDR2 YYREEE come from the germline V gene (reference sequence). Full variable domain (remainder filled in from reference TRBV5-4 and TRBJ2-2): ETGVTQSPTHLIKTRGQQVTLRCSSQSGHNTVSWYQQALGQGPQFIFQYYREEENGRGNFPPRFSGLQFPNYSSELNVNALELDDSALYLCASSLYGVTGELFFGEGSRLTVL.

V is TRBV19 and J is TRBJ1-2; no reliable D call. Trimming took 3 bases from V and 8 from J, leaving 10 bases between them. The CDR3 spans 12 residues. Germline values: CDR1 LNHDA, CDR2 SQIVND (reference sequence). The CDR3 bases are TGTGCCAGTAGTATGGGAGGAATCGGCTACACCTTC. Its translation is CASSMGGIGYTF.

The V call is TRBV10-1, the J call TRBJ1-3; D gene ambiguous. The CDR3 runs to 18 residues. V was trimmed by 0 bases and J by 0 bases, leaving 15 bases between them. Germline values: CDR1 WNHNN, CDR2 SYGVQD (reference sequence). CDR3 loop: CASSESRARFISGNTIYF. For the CDR3, the DNA is TGCGCCAGCAGTGAGTCGAGGGCCAGATTTATCTCTGGAAACACCATATATTTT.

This chain joins TRBV4-1 and TRBJ2-3; D is uncertain. V was trimmed by 2 bases and J by 0 bases, leaving 9 bases between them. Germline V lookup: CDR1 MGHRA, CDR2 YSYEKL. The CDR3 loop spans 15 amino acids. The CDR3 is CASSQKIVSTDTQYF. DNA of the CDR3: TGCGCCAGCAGCCAAAAGATCGTTAGCACAGATACGCAGTATTTT.

Turning to this clone: This sample also contains other DNA sequences that code for the same CDR3. The chain is built from TRBV12-3 or TRBV12-4 and TRBJ1-5; the D gene is possibly TRBD1 (5 bases). With 6 bases removed from V and 5 bases from J, the gap between germline ends came to 11 bases. The CDR3 is 13 residues long. The CDR3 spells CASSPDSHQPQHF. CDR3 bases: TGTGCCAGCAGCCCCGACAGTCATCAGCCCCAGCATTTT.

J is TRBJ2-2 and V is TRBV5-1, with D unresolved. The CDR3 totals 14 residues. The germline V and J ends were trimmed by 4 bases and 0 bases, with 7 bases remaining between them. Germline values: CDR1 SGHRS, CDR2 YFSETQ. CDR3 nucleotide sequence: TGCGCCAGCAGCGGAAGCGCGAACACCGGGGAGCTGTTTTTT. It encodes CASSGSANTGELFF.

The rearrangement uses TRBV6-5 and TRBJ1-2; D is ambiguous. V dropped 11 bases and J dropped 5 bases, with 12 bases sitting between them. Per germline, CDR1 MNHEY and CDR2 SVGAGI. The length of the CDR3 is 11 residues. This chain's CDR3 is CACYGRYGYTF. For the CDR3, the DNA is TGTGCCTGCTATGGGCGGTATGGCTACACCTTC.

The chain employs TRBV2 and TRBJ1-5; 7 nucleotides match TRBD1. The V gene end was trimmed by 6 bases and the J gene end by 4 bases; junction bases not matched to a gene: 9. This CDR3 contains 15 residues. The germline V gene encodes CDR1 SNHLY and CDR2 FYNNEI. CDR3 protein: CASSAGTVPNQPQHF. Here the CDR3 DNA reads TGTGCCAGCAGCGCCGGGACAGTGCCTAATCAGCCCCAGCATTTT.

The chain couples TRBV10-3 to TRBJ1-5; tentatively, D is TRBD1 (6 bases). CDR1 ENHRY and CDR2 SYGVKD come from the germline V gene. Trimming shortened V by 4 bases and J by 1 base, and 8 bases separated the two germline ends. This CDR3 has 14 amino acids. The CDR3 loop reads CAISGQESNQPQHF. The CDR3 nucleotides are TGTGCCATCAGTGGACAGGAAAGCAATCAGCCCCAGCATTTT.

CDR3 protein: CASSLVGSGAKNIQYF. The CDR3 coding sequence is TGCGCCAGCAGCTTGGTCGGTAGTGGGGCCAAAAACATTCAGTACTTC. J is TRBJ2-4 and V is TRBV5-1; D not certain. There are 16 residues in the CDR3. Germline V gives CDR1 SGHRS, CDR2 YFSETQ. V was clipped by 0 bases and J by 1 base, with 11 bases between them.

The chain links TRBV28 to TRBJ1-2, with unresolved D. V was clipped by 3 bases and J by 7 bases, with 6 bases between them. This CDR3 spans 11 amino acids. The germline V gene has CDR1 MDHEN and CDR2 SYDVKM. The CDR3 is CASSLSTGYTF. The DNA of the CDR3 is TGTGCCAGCAGTTTGTCCACTGGCTACACCTTC.

V is TRBV11-2 and J is TRBJ1-5, with D possibly TRBD1 on 5 matching bases. The CDR3 consists of 15 residues. CDR1 SGHAT and CDR2 FQNNGV come from the germline V gene. V lost 2 bases to trimming and J lost 3 bases, with 11 bases between them. The CDR3 DNA follows: TGTGCCAGCAGCTTAACGAGGGGCCCCAATCAGCCCCAGCATTTT. This encodes CASSLTRGPNQPQHF.

V and J are TRBV7-6 and TRBJ1-5; D possibly corresponds to TRBD1 (5 bases). The germline V gene has CDR1 SGHVS and CDR2 FNYEAQ. V was pared by 2 bases and J by 3 bases, with 11 bases between. The CDR3 has 15 amino acids. The CDR3 region has the DNA TGTGCCAGCAGCTTAACCGGGGGAAACAATCAGCCCCAGCATTTT. Its protein product is CASSLTGGNNQPQHF.

V usage is TRBV24-1 and J usage is TRBJ2-3; TRBD2 matches at 8 bases. The V gene's germline CDR1 is KGHDR and CDR2 SFDVKD. J lost 1 base, V lost 4 bases, and 3 bases had no gene match. The CDR3 length is 15 residues. CDR3 nucleotide sequence: TGTGCCACCAGTGACCTGACTAGCGGCACAGATACGCAGTATTTT. It encodes CATSDLTSGTDTQYF.